This T cell receptor beta chain was captured in a study of shared clonotypes between healthy human individuals. TCRdb's table, derived via immunoSEQ multiplex PCR, lists solely in-frame clones and lacks some. Here the sample spans approximately 2,000,000 clones, roughly 92% being singletons. CDR3 length equals 16 residues. CDR1 and CDR2 (germline): SNHLY, FYNNEI. V lost 6 bases, J lost 2 bases, and 9 bases stayed unmatched. The origin of this receptor is a man aged 18 to 35 in good health. Some clones in this sample may be carry-over from other donors' samples. The chain links TRBV2 to TRBJ1-3; TRBD1 agrees at 8 bases. Sequencing input: naive CD4+ T cells from PBMCs. The subset denotes: CD45RA+ positively selected. The CDR3 nucleotides read TGTGCCAGCAGCGCGAACAGGGGGATCACTGGAAACACCATATATTTT. Its translation is CASSANRGITGNTIYF.